What follows is one TCR beta chain and its context. The data were produced by immunoSEQ multiplex PCR, yet TCRdb's version contains in-frame clones alone and is incomplete. This sample carries 28,000 or so clones, 89% of them seen once, and the ten largest clones take approximately 0.79%. The source of the sample is a study of T cell changes during pregnancy in multiple sclerosis. The TCR originated in a female donor with multiple sclerosis, enrolled in a pregnancy study. The sample in question was CD4+ T cells from peripheral blood mononuclear cells, obtained in the second trimester of pregnancy.

As DNA, the CDR3 is TGTGCCAGCAGCCGTCCAGCGGGGGGCGGGGAGACCCAGTACTTC. It specifies CASSRPAGGGETQYF. This chain links TRBV7-2 with TRBJ2-5; 9 nucleotides agree with TRBD2. V shed 5 bases and J 5 bases; nucleotides not matched to a gene: 9. This CDR3 contains 15 residues. The germline CDR1 and CDR2 sequences are SGHTA and FQGNSA.